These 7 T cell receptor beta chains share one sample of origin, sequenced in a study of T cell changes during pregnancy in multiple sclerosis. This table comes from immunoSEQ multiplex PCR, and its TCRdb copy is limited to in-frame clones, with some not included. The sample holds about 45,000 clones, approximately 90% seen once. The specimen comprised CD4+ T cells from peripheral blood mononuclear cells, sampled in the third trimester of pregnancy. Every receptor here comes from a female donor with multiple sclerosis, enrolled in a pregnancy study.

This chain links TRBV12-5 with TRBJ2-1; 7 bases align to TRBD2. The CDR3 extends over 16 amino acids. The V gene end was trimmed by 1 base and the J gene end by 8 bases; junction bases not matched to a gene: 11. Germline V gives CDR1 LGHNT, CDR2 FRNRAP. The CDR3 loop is CASGLGRGGPRYEQFF. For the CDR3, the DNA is TGTGCTAGTGGTTTGGGGAGGGGAGGGCCTAGGTATGAGCAGTTCTTC. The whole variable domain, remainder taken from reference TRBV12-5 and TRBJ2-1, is DARVTQTPRHKVTEMGQEVTMRCQPILGHNTVFWYRQTMMQGLELLAYFRNRAPLDDSGMPKDRFSAEMPDATLATLKIQPSEPRDSAVYFCASGLGRGGPRYEQFFGPGTRLTVL.

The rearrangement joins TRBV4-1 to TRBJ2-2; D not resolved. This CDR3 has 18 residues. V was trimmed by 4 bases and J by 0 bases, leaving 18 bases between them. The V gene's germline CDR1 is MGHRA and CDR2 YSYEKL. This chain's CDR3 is CASSPFRREAANTGELFF. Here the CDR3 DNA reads TGCGCCAGCAGCCCCTTCCGTCGTGAGGCAGCGAACACCGGGGAGCTGTTTTTT.

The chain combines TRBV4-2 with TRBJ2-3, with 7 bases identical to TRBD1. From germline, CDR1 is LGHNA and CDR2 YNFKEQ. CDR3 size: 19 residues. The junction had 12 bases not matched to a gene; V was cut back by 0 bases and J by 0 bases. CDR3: CASSQDRGRPLTSTDTQYF. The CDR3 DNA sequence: TGTGCCAGCAGCCAAGATAGGGGGCGCCCCTTGACTAGCACAGATACGCAGTATTTT.

CDR3 loop: CASSPLTGGNTEAFF. DNA of the CDR3: TGTGCCAGCTCACCCCTAACTGGAGGGAACACTGAAGCTTTCTTT. The chain employs TRBV18 and TRBJ1-1; D is ambiguous. Germline assignment: CDR1 KGHSH and CDR2 LQKENI. CDR3 length equals 15 residues. V lost 3 bases, J lost 1 base, and 12 bases lay in between.

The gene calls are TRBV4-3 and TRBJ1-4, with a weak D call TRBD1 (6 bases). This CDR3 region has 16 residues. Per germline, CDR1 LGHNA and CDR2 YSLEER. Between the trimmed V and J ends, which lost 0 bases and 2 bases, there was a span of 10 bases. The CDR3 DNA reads TGCGCCAGCAGCCAAGATTTACAGGGTACTAATGAAAAACTGTTTTTT. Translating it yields CASSQDLQGTNEKLFF.

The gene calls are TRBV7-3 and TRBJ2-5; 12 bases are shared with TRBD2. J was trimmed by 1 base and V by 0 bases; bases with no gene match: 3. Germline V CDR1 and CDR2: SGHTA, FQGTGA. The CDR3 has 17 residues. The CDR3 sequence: CASSLTGTSGRQETQYF. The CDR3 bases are TGTGCCAGCAGCTTAACCGGGACTAGCGGGCGCCAAGAGACCCAGTACTTC.

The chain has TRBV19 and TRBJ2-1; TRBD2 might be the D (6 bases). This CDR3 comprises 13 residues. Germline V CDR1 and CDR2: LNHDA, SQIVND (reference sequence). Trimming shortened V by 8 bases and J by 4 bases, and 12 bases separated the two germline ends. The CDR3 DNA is TGTGCCAGTGGGAGTGCGGGATACAATGAGCAGTTCTTC. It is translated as CASGSAGYNEQFF.